This T cell receptor (beta chain) was sequenced for a study of cytomegalovirus exposure and HLA in healthy donors. In regard to this clone: The target antigen is unknown.

Findings and caveats of the study: A missense DCLRE1C variant was associated with V- and J-gene trimming of TCR beta chains in a later analysis, and an independent cohort replicated the association. The study labeled 150 to 200 TCR beta chains cytomegalovirus-associated. The classifier reportedly diagnosed cytomegalovirus status with high specificity and sensitivity.

There are 12 residues in the CDR3. Trimming took 4 bases from V and 1 from J, leaving 6 bases between them. Looked up from germline, CDR1 is SQVTM and CDR2 is ANQGSEA. This PCR relied on a set of 60 Vbeta primers and 13 Jbeta primers. Sequencing used immunoSEQ multiplex PCR; TCRdb keeps in-frame clones, though not all of them. The sample yields approximately 59,000 clones, approximately 60% seen once. The source is a man aged 25-45 years in good health and CMV-seronegative. Sequenced sample: PBMCs. The chain couples TRBV29-1 to TRBJ2-3; unclear D gene. For the CDR3, the DNA is TGCAGCGTTGTCCAGGGCACAGATACGCAGTATTTT. Amino acid sequence: CSVVQGTDTQYF.